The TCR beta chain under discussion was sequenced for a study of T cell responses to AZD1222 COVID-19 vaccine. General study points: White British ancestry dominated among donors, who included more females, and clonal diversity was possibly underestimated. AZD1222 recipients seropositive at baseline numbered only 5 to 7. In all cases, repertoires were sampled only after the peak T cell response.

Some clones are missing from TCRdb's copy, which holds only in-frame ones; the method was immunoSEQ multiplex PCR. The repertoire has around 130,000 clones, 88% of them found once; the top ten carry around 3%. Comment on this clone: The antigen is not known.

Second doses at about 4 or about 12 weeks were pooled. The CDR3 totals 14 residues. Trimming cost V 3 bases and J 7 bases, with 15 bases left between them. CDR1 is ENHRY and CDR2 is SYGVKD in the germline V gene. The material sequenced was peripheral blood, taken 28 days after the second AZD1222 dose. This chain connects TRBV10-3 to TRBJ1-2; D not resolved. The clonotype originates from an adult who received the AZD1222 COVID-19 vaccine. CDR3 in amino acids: CAISDPQSFGGYTF. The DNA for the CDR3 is TGTGCCATCAGTGATCCCCAGTCTTTTGGTGGCTACACCTTC.